This T cell receptor (beta chain) was found in a study of blood T cell repertoires in COVID-19. This CDR3 spans 15 amino acids. V shed 4 bases and J 4 bases; nucleotides not matched to a gene: 7. Germline CDR1 reads SGHVS; CDR2 reads FNYEAQ. Using immunoSEQ multiplex PCR, the repertoire was profiled, and TCRdb retains in-frame clones only, with some absent. The sample lists about 210,000 clones, about 86% occurring once. The sequenced sample was peripheral blood. The rearrangement links TRBV7-6 to TRBJ2-5, with TRBD1 matching over 9 bases. The sequence was obtained from a man aged 45 to 65 with active or convalescent COVID-19. The CDR3 is CASSSRGQGSETQYF. CDR3 nucleotides: TGTGCCAGCAGCTCGAGGGGACAGGGATCAGAGACCCAGTACTTC.